A single TCR beta chain is shown here with its context. This sample is drawn from a study of blood T cell repertoires in COVID-19. Study background: PBMCs, B-cell-depleted T cells, or T cells provided the cDNA or gDNA that made up the material.

V dropped 6 bases and J dropped 6 bases, with 17 bases sitting between them. The CDR3 has 14 amino acids. The germline CDR1 and CDR2 sequences are SGHRS and YFSETQ. Original analysis: Nucleated cell number was recorded as an estimate derived from reference gene primer amplification. Here immunoSEQ multiplex PCR was the method, and the copy in TCRdb shows in-frame clones only, minus some. That table is the source of V, J and clone size, and D and trimming were worked out from the DNA. This table holds roughly 88,000 clones, about 83% found once. The sequenced sample was peripheral blood. This clonotype originated in a woman in her sixties or seventies with COVID-19, enrolled during active disease. The V gene is TRBV5-1, the J gene TRBJ2-3; perhaps TRBD2 as D (5 bases). The CDR3 coding sequence is TGCGCCAGCAAACCGGGCCAACGGGGTGATACGCAGTATTTT. Its translation is CASKPGQRGDTQYF.